The text below deals with one TCR beta chain. The CDR3 has 13 residues. Germline CDR1 is SGHTA and CDR2 is FQGNSA. V lost 4 bases and J lost 2, with 8 bases in between. The PCR was carried out with 60 Vbeta primers and 13 Jbeta primers. Profiled with immunoSEQ multiplex PCR; TCRdb holds only in-frame clones, not every one. The sample holds 100,000 to 150,000 clones, around 72% seen once. This sample is drawn from a study of cytomegalovirus exposure and HLA in healthy donors. This clonotype was obtained from a man aged 45-65 years in good health and CMV-seropositive. The chain uses TRBV7-2 and TRBJ1-1, with D unclear. Sequenced sample: PBMCs. The CDR3 DNA is TGTGCCAGCAGCTCGGAGGGAAACACTGAAGCTTTCTTT. Its translation is CASSSEGNTEAFF.